This paragraph covers one T cell receptor beta chain sequence. Antigen: not known. The source of the sample is a study of response to subunit inactivated influenza vaccine. This CDR3 spans 13 amino acids. The V end lost 0 bases, the J end lost 7 bases, and 10 bases lay between the germline ends. CDR1 and CDR2 (germline): DFQATT, SNEGSKA (reference sequence). TCRdb itself ran the RT-PCR reads through MiXCR, one entry per CDR3 protein. The table records roughly 710,000 distinct CDR3 sequences, 14% of them present only once. Study-wide points: Authors suggested that a seasonal influenza vaccination recruits few new T cells each time.

The material was PBMCs from blood, obtained less than 15 days before vaccination. The chain is built from TRBV20-1 and TRBJ2-1; D is uncertain. This clonotype was obtained from a man between 45 and 60 years old who received an inactivated influenza vaccine. In nucleotides, the CDR3 is TGCAGTGCTAGAGAGCAGAGTGGGAATGAGCAGTTCTTC. This encodes CSAREQSGNEQFF.